Sequencing of this TCR beta chain was carried out in a study of OX40 agonist ivuxolimab in advanced cancers. Libraries were prepared by immunoSEQ multiplex PCR; TCRdb keeps only in-frame clonotypes and omits some of them. The sample has about 40,000 clones; approximately 89% are singletons. Germline CDR1 reads MNHEY; CDR2 reads SMNVEV (reference sequence). CDR3 length: 14 residues. Trimming removed 6 bases from V and 4 bases from J; junction bases left unmatched: 5. This chain uses TRBV27 with TRBJ1-5; 8 positions match TRBD1. The clonotype comes from an adult with an advanced solid tumor such as melanoma, head and neck, liver or kidney cancer. The source was CD4+ or CD8+ T cells sorted from blood, collected in a trial of the OX40 agonist ivuxolimab. CDR3 DNA sequence: TGTGCCAGCAGAGACAGGGGTTCTAATCAGCCCCAGCATTTT. It codes for CASRDRGSNQPQHF.